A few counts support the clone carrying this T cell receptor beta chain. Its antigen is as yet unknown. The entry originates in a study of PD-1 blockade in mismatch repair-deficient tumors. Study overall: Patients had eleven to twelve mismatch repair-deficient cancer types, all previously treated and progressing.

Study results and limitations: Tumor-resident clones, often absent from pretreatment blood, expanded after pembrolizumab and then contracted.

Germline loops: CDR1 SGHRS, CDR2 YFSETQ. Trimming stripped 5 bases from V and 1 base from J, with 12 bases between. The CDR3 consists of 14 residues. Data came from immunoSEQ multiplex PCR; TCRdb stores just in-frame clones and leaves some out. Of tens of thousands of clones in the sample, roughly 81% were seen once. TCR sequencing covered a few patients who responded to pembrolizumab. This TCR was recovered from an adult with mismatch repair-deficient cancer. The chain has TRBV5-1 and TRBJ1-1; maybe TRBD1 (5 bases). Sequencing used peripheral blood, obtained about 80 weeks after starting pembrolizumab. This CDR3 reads CASSRDPENTEAFF. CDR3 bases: TGCGCCAGCAGTCGGGACCCCGAGAACACTGAAGCTTTCTTT.